Each of the 2 T cell receptor beta chains below was sequenced from the same sample in a study of OX40 agonist ivuxolimab in advanced cancers. Data came from immunoSEQ multiplex PCR; TCRdb stores just in-frame clones and leaves some out. The sample records 50,000 to 70,000 clones, approximately 90% being singletons. Sequenced here: CD4+ or CD8+ T cells sorted from blood, sampled in a trial of the OX40 agonist ivuxolimab. Receptors originate from an adult with an advanced solid tumor such as melanoma, head and neck, liver or kidney cancer.

The V and J genes are TRBV11-3 and TRBJ2-7; D possibly uses TRBD1 or TRBD2 (5 bases each). V was clipped by 0 bases and J by 1 base, with 10 bases between them. This CDR3 region has 15 residues. CDR1 and CDR2 (germline): SGHNT, YENEEA. CDR3 sequence (DNA): TGTGCCAGCAGCTTAGAGCAGGGACCTTCCTACGAGCAGTACTTC. Translation gives CASSLEQGPSYEQYF. Drawing the rest from reference TRBV11-3 and TRBJ2-7, the complete variable domain is EAGVVQSPRYKIIEKKQPVAFWCNPISGHNTLYWYLQNLGQGPELLIRYENEEAVDDSQLPKDRFSAERLKGVDSTLKIQPAELGDSAVYLCASSLEQGPSYEQYFGPGTRLTVT.

The DNA of the CDR3 is TGTGCCAGCTCACCCACACCAGAAGCCACCGGGGAGCTGTTTTTT. Translation: CASSPTPEATGELFF. The gene calls are TRBV18 and TRBJ2-2, with D uncertain. With 3 bases removed from V and 4 bases from J, the gap between germline ends came to 12 bases. The CDR3 sequence is 15 residues long. Germline assignment: CDR1 KGHSH and CDR2 LQKENI. Complete variable domain (other parts from reference TRBV18 and TRBJ2-2): NAGVMQNPRHLVRRRGQEARLRCSPMKGHSHVYWYRQLPEEGLKFMVYLQKENIIDESGMPKERFSAEFPKEGPSILRIQQVVRGDSAAYFCASSPTPEATGELFFGEGSRLTVL.